This note documents a single T cell receptor (beta chain) sequence. Its antigen remains unknown. The data derive from a study of blood T cells in healthy people across ages. Study conclusions and caveats: Donor CMV status was unknown, possibly confounding expanded clonotype changes.

Using a J-beta primer mix together with a sample-barcoded 5' primer, a second PCR was run for roughly 6 to 11 cycles. TCRdb ran MiXCR on the 5' RACE reads and lists one entry per CDR3 protein. The sample has 800,000 or so distinct CDR3 sequences, around two thirds seen once. The clonotype originates from a man aged 30 to 39 in good health. The specimen was blood.

CDR3 sequence (DNA): TGCAGCGTTGGACGGGCAATGTACAATGAGCAGTTCTTC. It is translated as CSVGRAMYNEQFF. The rearrangement joins TRBV29-1 to TRBJ2-1; D is unresolved. The CDR3 is made up of 13 amino acids. Germline V gene lookup returns CDR1 SQVTM and CDR2 ANQGSEA. Trimming left V 4 bases short and J 4 bases short, with 11 bases between.